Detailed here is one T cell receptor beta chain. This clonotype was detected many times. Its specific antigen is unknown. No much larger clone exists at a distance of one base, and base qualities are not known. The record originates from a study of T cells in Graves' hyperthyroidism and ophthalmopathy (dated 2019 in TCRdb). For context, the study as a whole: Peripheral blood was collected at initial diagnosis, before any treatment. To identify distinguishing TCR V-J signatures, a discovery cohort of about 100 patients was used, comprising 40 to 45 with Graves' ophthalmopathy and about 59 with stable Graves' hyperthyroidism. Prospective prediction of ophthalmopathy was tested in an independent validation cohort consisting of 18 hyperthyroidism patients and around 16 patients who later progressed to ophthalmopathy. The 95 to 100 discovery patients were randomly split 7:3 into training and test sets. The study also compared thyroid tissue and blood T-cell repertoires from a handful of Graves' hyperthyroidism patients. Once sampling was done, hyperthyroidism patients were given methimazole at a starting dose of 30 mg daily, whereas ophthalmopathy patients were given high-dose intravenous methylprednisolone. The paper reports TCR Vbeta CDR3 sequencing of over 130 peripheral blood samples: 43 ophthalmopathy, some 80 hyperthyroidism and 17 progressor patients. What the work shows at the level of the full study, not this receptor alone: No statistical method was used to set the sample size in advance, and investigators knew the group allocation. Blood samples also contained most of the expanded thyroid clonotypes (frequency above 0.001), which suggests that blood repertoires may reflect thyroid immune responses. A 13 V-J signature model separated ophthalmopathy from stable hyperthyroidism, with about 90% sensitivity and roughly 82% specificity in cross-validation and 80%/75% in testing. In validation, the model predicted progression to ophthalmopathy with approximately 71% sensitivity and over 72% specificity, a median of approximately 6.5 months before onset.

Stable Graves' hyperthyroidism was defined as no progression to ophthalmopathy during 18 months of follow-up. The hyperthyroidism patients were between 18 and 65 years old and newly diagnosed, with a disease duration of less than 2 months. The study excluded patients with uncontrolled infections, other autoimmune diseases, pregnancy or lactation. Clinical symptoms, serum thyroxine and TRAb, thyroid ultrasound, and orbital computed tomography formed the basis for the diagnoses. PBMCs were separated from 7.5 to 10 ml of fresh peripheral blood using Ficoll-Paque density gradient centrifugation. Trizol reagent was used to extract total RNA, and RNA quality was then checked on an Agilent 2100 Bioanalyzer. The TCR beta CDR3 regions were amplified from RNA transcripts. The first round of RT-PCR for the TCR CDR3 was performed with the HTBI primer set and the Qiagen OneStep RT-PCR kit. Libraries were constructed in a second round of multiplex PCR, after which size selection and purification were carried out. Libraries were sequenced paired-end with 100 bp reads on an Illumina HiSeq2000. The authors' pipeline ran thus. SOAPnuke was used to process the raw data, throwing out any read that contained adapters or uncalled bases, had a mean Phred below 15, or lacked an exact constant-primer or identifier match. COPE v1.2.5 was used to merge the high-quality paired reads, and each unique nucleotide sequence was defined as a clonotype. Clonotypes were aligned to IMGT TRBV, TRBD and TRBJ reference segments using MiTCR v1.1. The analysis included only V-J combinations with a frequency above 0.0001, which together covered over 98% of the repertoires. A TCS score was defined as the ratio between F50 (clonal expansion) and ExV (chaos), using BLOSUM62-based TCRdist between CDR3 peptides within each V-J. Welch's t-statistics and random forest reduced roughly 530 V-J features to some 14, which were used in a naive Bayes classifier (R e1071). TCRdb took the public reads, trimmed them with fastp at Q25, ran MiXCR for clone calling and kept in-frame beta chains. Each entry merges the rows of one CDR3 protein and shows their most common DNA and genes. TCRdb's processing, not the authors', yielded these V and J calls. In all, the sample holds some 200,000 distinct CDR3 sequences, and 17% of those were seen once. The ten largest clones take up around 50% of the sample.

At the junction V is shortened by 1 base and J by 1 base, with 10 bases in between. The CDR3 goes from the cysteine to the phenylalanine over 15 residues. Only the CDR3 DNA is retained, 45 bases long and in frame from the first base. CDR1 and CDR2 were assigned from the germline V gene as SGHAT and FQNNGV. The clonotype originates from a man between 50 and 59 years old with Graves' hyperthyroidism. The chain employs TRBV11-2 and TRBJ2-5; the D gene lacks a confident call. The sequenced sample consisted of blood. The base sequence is TGTGCCAGCAGCTTAGCACCGATGCGCCAAGAGACCCAGTACTTC. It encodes CASSLAPMRQETQYF.